The sequence of this T cell receptor (beta chain) was determined in a study of blood T cell repertoires in COVID-19. About the research overall: From the United States, Italy and Spain came samples of acute and convalescent COVID-19. Sample material is recorded as cDNA or gDNA derived from T cells, B-cell-depleted T cells, or PBMCs.

Source study methods: Scientists estimated how many nucleated cells there were by amplifying reference gene primers. Some clones are missing from TCRdb's copy, which holds only in-frame ones; the method was immunoSEQ multiplex PCR. V and J calls and clone size are those listed in that table; D and trimming were worked out from the DNA. There are roughly 100,000 clones in the sample; approximately 80% occur only once, and 4% to 6% lies in the top ten. Trimming took off 4 bases at V and 1 base at J, with 13 bases between the two ends. The CDR3 contains 15 residues. Germline V lookup: CDR1 MNHEY, CDR2 SMNVEV (reference sequence). Seattle cases were enrolled at active infection and followed longitudinally.

The chain employs TRBV27 and TRBJ1-2; a weak D match, TRBD1 (6 bases). The specimen was peripheral blood. The receptor was isolated from a man at least 80 years old with COVID-19, enrolled during active disease. The CDR3 region is CASSSSTGFNYGYTF. CDR3 bases: TGTGCCAGCAGTTCCTCGACAGGTTTTAACTATGGCTACACCTTC.